The clone carrying this TCR beta chain appeared many times. Its target is not known. The sample is drawn from a study of human T cells and chemical hapten exposure. The wider study: The sensitizing agent was 2% DPC, placed on roughly 2 cm by roughly 2 cm of upper inner arm skin.

Time point specified: patch test 3, about 24 weeks after DPC sensitization. As for treatment: therapeutic diphenylcyclopropenone sensitization with weekly scalp DPC. Study findings and constraints: The number of TCRs over 1 in 1000 frequency stayed unchanged after DPC.

TCRdb recomputed calls from the RACE reads with MiXCR, one row per CDR3 protein. The sample includes over 80,000 distinct CDR3 sequences, approximately 10% of them seen just once. The sequencing here drew on whole blood, taken in connection with sensitization to the hapten diphenylcyclopropenone (DPC). This TCR was recovered from a woman aged 25 to 39 with alopecia areata. Some clones in this sample may be carry-over from other donors' samples.

As DNA, the CDR3 is TGTGCCAGCAGCCCTCTCAGGGGGCTTCAGTACTTC. This encodes CASSPLRGLQYF. The chain recombines TRBV11-1 with TRBJ2-4, with 8 positions matching TRBD1. Germline loops: CDR1 SGHAT, CDR2 FQDESV (reference sequence). Germline trimming cut 5 bases from V and 11 bases from J; bases unmatched to any gene: 5. This CDR3 is 12 amino acids long.